The clone carrying this T cell receptor beta chain was recorded at least ten times. Its antigen is as yet unknown. This sample was taken from a study of CD8 T cells in ankylosing spondylitis. The study's findings and limits: Blood from ankylosing spondylitis patients appeared to carry a characteristic roughly 8-variant TCR beta motif.

The CDR3 has 17 amino acids. CDR1 is LGHNA and CDR2 is YSLEER in the germline V gene. V gave up 0 bases and J gave up 2 bases; unmatched junction bases: 8. Each TCR beta library was made by quantitative 5'-RACE that incorporated molecular barcodes. Each CDR3 protein gets one entry after TCRdb re-called the 5' RACE reads with MiXCR. The data show some 840,000 distinct CDR3 sequences, approximately 12% seen once. The clonotype comes from a male donor with ankylosing spondylitis. Material: blood, either unsorted or a sorted T cell fraction (not recorded which). The rearrangement links TRBV4-3 to TRBJ2-3, with 7 nucleotides matching TRBD1. For the CDR3, the DNA is TGCGCCAGCAGCCAAGAACTACAGGGGCCATACACAGATACGCAGTATTTT. Translated, it gives CASSQELQGPYTDTQYF.